The clone carrying this TCR beta chain was counted a few times. Its antigen is unidentified. The data belong to a study of cytomegalovirus exposure and HLA in healthy donors. V was trimmed by 6 bases and J by 8 bases, leaving 13 bases between them. Looked up from germline, CDR1 is MDHEN and CDR2 is SYDVKM. The CDR3 consists of 12 residues. This table comes from immunoSEQ multiplex PCR, and its TCRdb copy is limited to in-frame clones, with some not included. The top ten clones hold about 3% of a sample with about 110,000 clones, approximately 85% of them seen once. Study conclusions and caveats: There were around 160 TCR beta chains listed as cytomegalovirus-associated. According to reports, the classifier identified cytomegalovirus status with high specificity and sensitivity. Subsequent analysis found a tendency for first-cohort TCR clusters to co-occur within the 110 or so validation repertoires.

What was sequenced was PBMCs. The clonotype was recovered from a woman aged 18-29 years in good health and CMV-seronegative. The chain links TRBV28 to TRBJ1-2; a weak D match, TRBD1 (5 bases). CDR3: CASSWEGVGYTF. The CDR3 nucleotides read TGTGCCAGCAGCTGGGAAGGGGTAGGCTACACCTTC.